The clone carrying this T cell receptor beta chain came up a few times. Its target is unknown. Using a J-beta primer mix together with a sample-barcoded 5' primer, a second PCR was run for roughly 6 to 12 cycles. TCRdb redid the calling of the 5' RACE reads with MiXCR, one entry per CDR3 protein. This sample has roughly 800,000 distinct CDR3 sequences, with around 25% found just once. This entry comes from a study of blood T cells in healthy people across ages. CDR1 and CDR2 (germline): SGHRS, YFSETQ. V lost 3 bases, J lost 8 bases, and 9 bases stayed unmatched. This CDR3 contains 14 residues. Regarding the study as a whole: A roughly linear fall in TCR beta diversity per million T cells was seen with increasing age.

This same sample was also part of a study on T cells of mothers and their children. From that paper: All donors were healthy and Caucasian; they were a few mothers and their six children. Similar thymic selection effects on TCR recombination output appear in pairs, both related and unrelated.

Material: blood. The receptor comes from a boy aged 10-17 years in good health. The J gene is TRBJ1-2, the V gene TRBV5-1, with 8 positions matching TRBD1. The CDR3 loop is CASSSTGVRDGYTF. The CDR3 region has the DNA TGCGCCAGCAGCTCGACAGGGGTCAGAGACGGCTACACCTTC. Filled out from reference TRBV5-1 and TRBJ1-2, the complete variable domain reads KAGVTQTPRYLIKTRGQQVTLSCSPISGHRSVSWYQQTPGQGLQFLFEYFSETQRNKGNFPGRFSGRQFSNSRSEMNVSTLELGDSALYLCASSSTGVRDGYTFGSGTRLTVV.